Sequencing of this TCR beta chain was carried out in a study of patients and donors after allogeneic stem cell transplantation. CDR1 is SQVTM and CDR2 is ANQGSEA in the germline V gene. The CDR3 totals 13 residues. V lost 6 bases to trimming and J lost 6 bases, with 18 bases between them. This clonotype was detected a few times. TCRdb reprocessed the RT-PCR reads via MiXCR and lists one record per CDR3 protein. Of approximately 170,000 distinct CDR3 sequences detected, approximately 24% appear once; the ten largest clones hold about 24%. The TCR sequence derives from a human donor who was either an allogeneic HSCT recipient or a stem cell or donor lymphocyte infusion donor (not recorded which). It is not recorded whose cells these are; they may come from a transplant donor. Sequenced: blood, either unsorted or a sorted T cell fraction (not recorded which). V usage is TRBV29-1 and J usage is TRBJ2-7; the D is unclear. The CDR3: CSVALVTIGEQYF. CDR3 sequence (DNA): TGCAGCGTAGCGTTAGTTACGATCGGCGAGCAGTACTTC.